This T cell receptor (beta chain) emerged from a study of T cells in localized non-small cell lung cancer. The study, taken as a whole, reports: Only one tumor region was sequenced, so heterogeneity remains possible. Clonality peaked in uninvolved adjacent lung rather than tumor.

Sequenced by immunoSEQ multiplex PCR; TCRdb stores in-frame clones only, minus some. The repertoire holds 55,000 to 75,000 clones, with approximately 90% as singletons. For this clone: Its specificity is unknown.

The CDR3 is 16 residues long. The trim removed 4 bases at V and 0 bases at J, leaving 9 bases unmatched. The germline CDR1 and CDR2 sequences are MNHEY and SVGAGI. This rearrangement joins TRBV6-5 to TRBJ2-7; 7 bases agree with TRBD1. The specimen was peripheral blood, collected before any cancer treatment. This receptor was identified in a man aged 40-75 years with stage I lung adenocarcinoma. This CDR3 is CASSSQDRVGSYEQYF. The CDR3 bases are TGTGCCAGCAGTTCCCAAGACAGGGTAGGCTCCTACGAGCAGTACTTC.